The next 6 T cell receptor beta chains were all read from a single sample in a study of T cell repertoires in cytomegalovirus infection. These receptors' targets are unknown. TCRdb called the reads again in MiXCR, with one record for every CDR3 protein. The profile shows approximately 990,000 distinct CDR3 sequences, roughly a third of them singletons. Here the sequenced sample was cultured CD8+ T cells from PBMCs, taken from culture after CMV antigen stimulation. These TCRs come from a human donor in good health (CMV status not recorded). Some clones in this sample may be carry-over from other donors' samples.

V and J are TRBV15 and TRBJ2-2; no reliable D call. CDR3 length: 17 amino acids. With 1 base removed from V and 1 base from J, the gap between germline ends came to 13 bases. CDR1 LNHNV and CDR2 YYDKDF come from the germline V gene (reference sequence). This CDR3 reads CATSRGMAGKNTGELFF. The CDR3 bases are TGTGCCACCAGCAGAGGGATGGCAGGAAAGAACACCGGGGAGCTGTTTTTT.

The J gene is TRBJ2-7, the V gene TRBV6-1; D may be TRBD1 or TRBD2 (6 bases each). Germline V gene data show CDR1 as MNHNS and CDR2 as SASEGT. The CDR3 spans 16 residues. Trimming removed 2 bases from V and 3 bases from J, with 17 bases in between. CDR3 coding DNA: TGTGCCAGCAGTGAATACCCGGGGGCAAGGATCTACGAGCAGTACGTC. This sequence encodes CASSEYPGARIYEQYV.

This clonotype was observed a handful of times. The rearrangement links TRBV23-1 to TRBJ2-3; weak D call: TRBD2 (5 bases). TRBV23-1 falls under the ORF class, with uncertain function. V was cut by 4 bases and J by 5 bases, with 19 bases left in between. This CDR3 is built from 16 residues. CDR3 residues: CASSPPRRVLRDTQYF. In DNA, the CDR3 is TGCGCCAGCAGTCCGCCACGGCGGGTTCTTCGAGATACGCAGTATTTT.

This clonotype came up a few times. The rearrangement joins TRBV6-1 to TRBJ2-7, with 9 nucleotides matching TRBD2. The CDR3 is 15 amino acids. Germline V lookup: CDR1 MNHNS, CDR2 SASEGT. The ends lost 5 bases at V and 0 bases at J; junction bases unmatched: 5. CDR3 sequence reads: CASSPRTSVSYEQYF. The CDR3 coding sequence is TGTGCCAGCAGTCCACGGACTAGCGTCTCCTACGAGCAGTACTTC.

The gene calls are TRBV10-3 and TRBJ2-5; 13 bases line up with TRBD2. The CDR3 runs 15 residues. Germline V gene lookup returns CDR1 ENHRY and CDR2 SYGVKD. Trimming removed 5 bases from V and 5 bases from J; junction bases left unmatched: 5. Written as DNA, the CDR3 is TGTGCCATCAGTCAACTAGCGGGGGGGCGCGAGACCCAGTACTTC. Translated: CAISQLAGGRETQYF.

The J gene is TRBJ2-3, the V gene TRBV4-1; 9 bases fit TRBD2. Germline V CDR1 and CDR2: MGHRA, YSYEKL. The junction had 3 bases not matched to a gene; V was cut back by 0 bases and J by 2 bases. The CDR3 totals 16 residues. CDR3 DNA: TGCGCCAGCAGCCAAGAACCTAGCGGGGTCACAGATACGCAGTATTTT. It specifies CASSQEPSGVTDTQYF.